The 9 T cell receptor beta chains listed next were all sequenced from one sample in a study of T-cell reconstitution after alpha-beta-depleted transplantation in children. During its preparation, the TCRbeta library received unique molecular identifiers. TCRdb processed the PCR reads anew with MiXCR; each CDR3 protein has one entry. The sample consists of around 340,000 distinct CDR3 sequences, approximately 12% of them appearing once. The sample was PBMCs, taken from the stem cell graft. These receptor sequences come from a human donor who donated a stem cell graft to a child with Fanconi anemia.

V is TRBV5-1 and J is TRBJ2-3; D gene unclear. Per germline, CDR1 SGHRS and CDR2 YFSETQ. The length of the CDR3 is 13 residues. V was clipped by 5 bases and J by 2 bases, with 9 bases between them. The CDR3 sequence is CASRSLDTDTQYF. The CDR3 DNA reads TGCGCCAGCAGAAGTTTGGACACAGATACGCAGTATTTT.

Many counts were recorded for this clonotype. The V and J genes are TRBV24-1 and TRBJ2-1; TRBD1 matches at 11 bases. J was trimmed by 6 bases and V by 3 bases; bases with no gene match: 3. The length of the CDR3 is 15 residues. Germline CDR1 reads KGHDR; CDR2 reads SFDVKD. Here the CDR3 reads CATSDGQGAFNEQFF. The CDR3 DNA reads as TGTGCCACCAGTGATGGACAGGGGGCCTTCAATGAGCAGTTCTTC.

This clonotype was seen at least ten times. This chain joins TRBV12-3 or TRBV12-4 and TRBJ2-5; TRBD1 is a possible D gene (6 bases). V was shortened by 3 bases and J by 2 bases, with 10 bases between the two germline ends. The length of the CDR3 is 14 residues. CDR3 sequence: CASSLGTSQETQYF. DNA for the CDR3: TGTGCCAGCAGTTTGGGGACATCGCAAGAGACCCAGTACTTC.

The chain couples TRBV3-1 to TRBJ1-4; D ambiguous. V was clipped by 4 bases and J by 3 bases, with 9 bases between them. Looked up from germline, CDR1 is LGHDT and CDR2 is YNNKEL (reference sequence). The CDR3 is made up of 14 amino acids. The CDR3 DNA follows: TGTGCCAGCAGCCGGGCGGCAGCTAATGAAAAACTGTTTTTT. Translating it yields CASSRAAANEKLFF.

This clonotype was seen ten or more times. The V gene is TRBV3-1, the J gene TRBJ1-1; D ambiguous. V lost 4 bases, J lost 0 bases, and 6 bases lay in between. The CDR3 is 13 residues long. Germline CDR1 and CDR2: LGHDT and YNNKEL (reference sequence). CDR3 amino acids: CASSREVNTEAFF. The CDR3 nucleotides read TGTGCCAGCAGCCGCGAAGTGAACACTGAAGCTTTCTTT.

This clonotype was observed a few times. The chain joins TRBV29-1 to TRBJ1-1; no clear D. The CDR3 loop spans 11 amino acids. CDR1 is SQVTM and CDR2 is ANQGSEA in the germline V gene. Trimming took 3 bases from V and 4 from J, leaving 6 bases between them. This CDR3 is CSVDRTTEAFF. The CDR3, as DNA: TGCAGCGTTGATAGGACCACTGAAGCTTTCTTT.

This rearrangement joins TRBV4-3 to TRBJ2-6; D is perhaps TRBD1 or TRBD2 (5 bases each). The CDR3 length is 17 residues. The germline CDR1 and CDR2 sequences are LGHNA and YSLEER. Trimming pared 3 bases from V and 1 base from J, leaving 13 bases between. Here the CDR3 reads CASSQDARGSGANVLTF. The CDR3 DNA is TGCGCCAGCAGCCAGGATGCGAGGGGATCTGGGGCCAACGTCCTGACTTTC.

This chain connects TRBV7-9 to TRBJ2-3; TRBD2 matches 11 bases. The CDR3 has 15 amino acids. The ends lost 6 bases at V and 3 bases at J; junction bases unmatched: 5. In germline, CDR1 is SEHNR, CDR2 FQNEAQ (reference sequence). The DNA for the CDR3 is TGTGCCAGCAGGCAGGCTAGCGGGGGGACAGATACGCAGTATTTT. Translation gives CASRQASGGTDTQYF. Complete variable domain (other parts from reference TRBV7-9 and TRBJ2-3): DTGVSQNPRHKITKRGQNVTFRCDPISEHNRLYWYRQTLGQGPEFLTYFQNEAQLEKSRLLSDRFSAERPKGSFSTLEIQRTEQGDSAMYLCASRQASGGTDTQYFGPGTRLTVL.

The V call is TRBV6-1, the J call TRBJ2-5, with TRBD2 identical over 7 bases. The V and J ends lost 7 bases and 9 bases, in that order; junction bases with no gene match: 5. Germline V gene data show CDR1 as MNHNS and CDR2 as SASEGT. This CDR3 is 11 amino acids long. The CDR3 DNA sequence: TGTGCCAGCACCGGGACTATCCCCCAGTACTTC. Its translation is CASTGTIPQYF.